Shown below are 8 T cell receptor beta chains from a single sample sequenced in a study of tumor-infiltrating lymphocytes in primary liver carcinoma. For blood RNA, unsorted whole blood served as the source, and germline DNA was extracted too. Researchers generated TCR beta cDNA from approximately 0.55 ug of total RNA, relying on a constant-region primer. Sequencing libraries for TCR beta derived from three nested multiplex PCR rounds that used slightly modified ARM-PCR. PCR rounds one and two used TRBV1-TRBV30 forward primers with a C-beta reverse primer for around 11 cycles each. TCRdb ran MiXCR on the multiplex PCR reads and lists one entry per CDR3 protein. The repertoire holds some 320,000 distinct CDR3 sequences, 50% to 70% seen once, with roughly 10% in the top ten. What was sequenced was peripheral blood. The receptors derive from a man aged 35 to 55 with primary liver carcinoma and hepatitis B virus infection.

The chain links TRBV11-1 to TRBJ2-7, with 10 bases lining up with TRBD2. The V segment lost 6 bases and the J segment 5 bases; nucleotides outside the gene matches: 10. From germline, CDR1 is SGHAT and CDR2 FQDESV (reference sequence). CDR3 length: 15 residues. The CDR3 sequence: CASSHMTSGCNEQYF. The CDR3 nucleotides are TGTGCCAGCAGTCATATGACTAGCGGGTGCAACGAGCAGTACTTC.

With respect to this clonotype: One end of the junction does not line up with germline, which may come from a read error. The chain recombines TRBV6-5 with TRBJ1-1; no clear D. Germline V CDR1 and CDR2: MNHEY, SVGAGI. The CDR3 loop spans 16 amino acids. CDR3 sequence: CASSYQPPAMHTAAFF. The CDR3 DNA reads as TGTGCCAGCAGTTACCAGCCGCCCGCCATGCACACTGCAGCTTTCTTT.

Turning to this clonotype: Relative to the germline gene, one junction end is altered; a read error may explain this. The rearrangement joins TRBV10-3 to TRBJ2-2; 13 nucleotides align to TRBD2. Germline V CDR1 and CDR2: ENHRY, SYGVKD. CDR3 size: 14 residues. The DNA for the CDR3 is TGTGCCGCCAAGGGACTAGCGGGGACCGGGGATCTGTTTTTT. Amino acid sequence: CAAKGLAGTGDLFF.

Remarks on this clonotype: The junction departs from the called germline gene at one end, perhaps through a read error. The V call is TRBV5-4, the J call TRBJ2-6, with D perhaps matching TRBD1 (5 bases). Germline values: CDR1 SGHNT, CDR2 YYREEE (reference sequence). CDR3 length equals 16 residues. The CDR3 DNA reads as TGTGCCATCAGCTTGACGCGCAGCTCTGGGGCCAGCGTCCTGACTTTC. Protein sequence: CAISLTRSSGASVLTF.

Points on this clonotype: Mismatch with germline at one junction end may stem from a read error. The chain employs TRBV5-1 and TRBJ2-7; TRBD2 matches 8 bases. This CDR3 has 14 residues. Germline V lookup: CDR1 SGHRS, CDR2 YFSETQ. The CDR3 region has the DNA TGCGCCAACAGCCTTAGCGGGGATTCCTACGAGCAGTACTTC. Its protein product is CANSLSGDSYEQYF.

The chain uses TRBV6-2 or TRBV6-3 and TRBJ2-1; 13 bases match TRBD2. V lost 2 bases, J lost 6 bases, and 19 bases stayed unmatched. Germline V gene data show CDR1 as MNHEY and CDR2 as SVGEGT. The CDR3 consists of 21 residues. The DNA of the CDR3 is TGTGCCAGCAGTTACGGGCTCTACCCGACTAGCGGGAGGCAAACCTTCAATGAGCAGTTCTTC. Translating gives CASSYGLYPTSGRQTFNEQFF.

Concerning this clonotype itself: At one end, the junction sequence differs from germline, possibly due to a read error. This rearrangement joins TRBV11-1 to TRBJ1-1; D unclear. Germline V lookup: CDR1 SGHAT, CDR2 FQDESV (reference sequence). There are 14 residues in the CDR3. The CDR3 loop reads CASGSLLQRTDAFF. Here the CDR3 DNA reads TGTGCCAGCGGCTCCCTTCTACAGCGGACTGATGCTTTCTTT.

This clonotype was counted between two and nine times. The V gene is TRBV24-1, the J gene TRBJ1-2, with 9 bases that match TRBD1. This CDR3 region has 17 residues. Germline values: CDR1 KGHDR, CDR2 SFDVKD. V lost 4 bases, J lost 4 bases, and 12 bases stayed unmatched. CDR3 amino acids: CATSDRHPTGGSYGYTF. DNA of the CDR3: TGTGCCACCAGTGACCGCCACCCCACAGGGGGCTCCTATGGCTACACCTTC.